This T cell receptor beta chain originates from a study of spatial heterogeneity in lung cancer. TCRdb processed the 5' RACE reads anew with MiXCR; each CDR3 protein has one entry. This table holds more than 25,000 distinct CDR3 sequences, roughly 6% found once. This clonotype was seen a handful of times. Documented time point: blood at routine non-recurrence follow-up after resection. Tumor, nontumor lung or frozen PBMC supplied whole RNA that was sequenced unsorted. The sequencing used PBMCs, collected at follow-up. The source of this sequence is a male donor with early-stage non-small cell lung cancer.

CDR3 residues: CASIRDRGRLDTEAFF. The CDR3, as DNA: TGTGCCAGCATCCGGGACAGGGGGCGGTTGGACACTGAAGCTTTCTTT. The chain employs TRBV27 and TRBJ1-1; 12 nucleotides align to TRBD1. The V segment lost 7 bases and the J segment 3 bases; nucleotides outside the gene matches: 9. The V gene's germline CDR1 is MNHEY and CDR2 SMNVEV (reference sequence). This CDR3 is 16 amino acids long.